This T cell receptor beta chain was identified during a study of shared clonotypes between healthy human individuals. Study background: The composition of the donors was a couple of women and a few men aged 18 to 49. The study's findings and limits: Generation probability values for non-shared clonotypes were lower than those for clonotypes shared by all four donors.

This CDR3 has 12 amino acids. V was cut by 6 bases and J by 0 bases, with 7 bases left in between. Germline V gives CDR1 SQVTM, CDR2 ANQGSEA. Sequencing was performed with immunoSEQ multiplex PCR; in TCRdb, only in-frame clones are kept and a portion is missing. The repertoire includes under 200,000 clones, 80% to 95% of them detected once, and 0.065% to 0.07% sits in the top ten. Concerning this clone itself: The antigen is not known.

Investigators divided CD4+ cells into CD45RA+ naive and CD45RA-negative memory subsets. The TCR comes from a woman aged 25 to 39 in good health. The V call is TRBV29-1, the J call TRBJ2-3, with D possibly TRBD2 on 5 matching bases. What was sequenced was naive CD4+ T cells sorted from blood. Subset meaning: CD45RA+ positively selected. CDR3 loop: CSVRTSTDTQYF. For the CDR3, the DNA is TGCAGCGTCCGGACTAGCACAGATACGCAGTATTTT.